The present entry profiles one TCR beta chain with its context. No antigen is known for it. No qualities accompany the bases; no much larger clone lies one base away. Whole blood was collected in K2EDTA tubes by collaborating institutions according to the institutions' own protocols. For TCRbeta analysis, collaborator samples were shipped as frozen whole blood, as isolated PBMCs, or as DNA extracted from either sample type. TCRbeta CDR3 regions were amplified from genomic DNA using the immunoSEQ Assay, a bias-controlled multiplex PCR. In the original analysis: The number of nucleated cells in each sample was estimated by amplification of reference gene primers within the assay. To quantify the absolute abundance of each unique TCRbeta CDR3 rearrangement, sequence reads were collapsed and filtered. For each sample, productive Simpson clonality was calculated as the square root of Simpson's diversity index over productive rearrangements. TCRdb took over this immuneACCESS table, retaining in-frame rearrangements with V and J assigned. Such tables are incomplete; in checked studies, under half of the missing clones stem from an unresolved V gene, and the remainder is unexplained. That table gives V, J and clone size, and the DNA gave D and trimming. This sample comprises 150,000 to 200,000 clones, less than 90% of them detected only once. The ten most abundant clones make up 11% to 15% of the sample.

These data are taken from a study of blood T cell repertoires in COVID-19 (dated by TCRdb to the early 2020s). General notes on the study: Collaborator samples came from the United States, Italy and Spain and covered acute and convalescent phases of COVID-19. The material from the prospective study consisted of cDNA or gDNA derived from T cells, B-cell-depleted T cells, or PBMCs. The dataset comprised deeply sampled blood TCRbeta repertoires from subjects exposed to, actively infected with, or recovered from COVID-19. A freely available public database, intended as a resource for researchers studying the immune response to SARS-CoV-2, is where the repertoires were released. The samples were drawn from two sources: the first 160 participants of the ongoing ImmuneRACE study, and over 950 subjects contributed by 6 global collaborators. A de-identified subject ID, COVID-19 status, age in years and sex were almost always included in the sample metadata. HLA class I and class II types, where available, came from metadata supplied by the sample provider rather than from assay-based typing. The research as a whole found: The amount of clinical and demographic metadata varied by source and participant and was provided uncurated.

The CDR3 measures 15 amino acids from cysteine to phenylalanine. This entry keeps only the CDR3 DNA: 45 bases, framed from base 1. V is pared back by 2 bases and J by 1 base, with 10 bases lying between the germline termini. Based on the germline V gene, the CDR1 and CDR2 sequences are SGHRS and YFSETQ. This chain joins TRBV5-1 to TRBJ2-1; the D segment could be TRBD1, given 5 matching bases. Sequenced material: peripheral blood. The receptor was derived from a man in his late teens or twenties with active or convalescent COVID-19. CDR3 protein: CASSLIGASYNEQFF. Here is the DNA: TGCGCCAGCAGCTTAATTGGGGCTTCCTACAATGAGCAGTTCTTC. The reference TRBV5-1 and TRBJ2-1 proteins fill in what lies around the CDR3, so the full variable domain reads KAGVTQTPRYLIKTRGQQVTLSCSPISGHRSVSWYQQTPGQGLQFLFEYFSETQRNKGNFPGRFSGRQFSNSRSEMNVSTLELGDSALYLCASSLIGASYNEQFFGPGTRLTVL.